The clone carrying this TCR beta chain was counted many times. Its antigen remains unknown. Per the study methods: A typical sample had some 96,000 TCRs, with roughly 23,224 to 690,600 overall. MiXCR, applied by TCRdb to the RACE reads, yields one record per CDR3 protein. It is TCRdb's table, rather than the study itself, that gives the V and J calls and clone size. The table lists over 12,000 distinct CDR3 sequences, about a sixth of them singletons, with about 7% in the top ten. This entry is derived from a study of human T cells and chemical hapten exposure. At the level of the study: The sensitizer, 2% DPC, was used on approximately 2 cm by approximately 2 cm of upper inner arm skin.

Whole-study results and caveats: Each of the donors had alopecia, so their immune responses may not resemble those of healthy people. Counts of expanded TCRs (at PT1) showed a positive correlation with patch test score.

Time point of the sample: patch test 1, 2 weeks after DPC sensitization. Treatment of the sample: therapeutic diphenylcyclopropenone sensitization with weekly scalp DPC. Germline CDR1 and CDR2: DFQATT and SNEGSKA (reference sequence). The CDR3 extends over 15 amino acids. Trimming took 0 bases from V and 4 from J, leaving 13 bases between them. The clonotype was recovered from a woman aged 25 to 45 with alopecia areata. Some clones in this sample may be carry-over from other donors' samples. This chain connects TRBV20-1 to TRBJ2-1; D gene unclear. The sample was whole blood, taken in connection with sensitization to the hapten diphenylcyclopropenone (DPC). CDR3 coding DNA: TGCAGTGCTAGAGAACTGACTCAGATTTACAATGAGCAGTTCTTC. Protein product: CSARELTQIYNEQFF.